The rows below give T cell receptor beta chains drawn from one sample of a study of blood T cell repertoires in COVID-19. Clones were read by immunoSEQ multiplex PCR, and TCRdb kept only the in-frame ones, dropping some. The sample carries roughly 190,000 clones, 84% recorded once. Material: PBMCs or T cells enriched from blood (not recorded which). These receptors were obtained from a woman aged 25 to 39 who had been exposed to COVID-19. Each CDR3 is given with its conserved first and last residue.

CDR3: CASSLAEEAFF
V: TRBV5-1
J: TRBJ1-1

CDR3: CASSPLGAVDYGYTF
V: TRBV4-1
J: TRBJ1-2

CDR3: CASSLPGTGGWNSNQPQHF
V: TRBV5-5
J: TRBJ1-5

CDR3: CATSATVPGTGINTDTQYF
V: TRBV15
J: TRBJ2-3

CDR3: CASRASGGAGNEQFF
V: TRBV9
J: TRBJ2-1

CDR3: CASSGGTEYEQYF
V: TRBV9
J: TRBJ2-7

CDR3: CASSRQTGEKLFF
V: TRBV12-3/TRBV12-4
J: TRBJ1-4

CDR3: CASSPRGRAIVYGYTF
V: TRBV7-8
J: TRBJ1-2

CDR3: CASSEADSSYEQYF
V: TRBV25-1
J: TRBJ2-7

CDR3: CASRSDRVFTTTSNSYEQYF
V: TRBV27
J: TRBJ2-7

CDR3: CASSLANRPVTF
V: TRBV7-9
J: TRBJ1-2

CDR3: CASRVGQGSSSYEQYF
V: TRBV2
J: TRBJ2-7

CDR3: CASSQEGGGAENEQFF
V: TRBV4-1
J: TRBJ2-1

CDR3: CASSLVLGRTEAFF
V: TRBV27
J: TRBJ1-1

CDR3: CASSPLGGGARTQYF
V: TRBV3-1/TRBV3-2
J: TRBJ2-3

CDR3: CASSLVPGSIWTQHF
V: TRBV7-8
J: TRBJ1-5

CDR3: CAIIGEGNEQFF
V: TRBV10-3
J: TRBJ2-1

CDR3: CASSLKRGENQPQHF
V: TRBV4-1
J: TRBJ1-5

CDR3: CATSRDRTGSLLGF
V: TRBV15
J: TRBJ2-4

CDR3: CASSQRRRLDSYNEQFF
V: TRBV11-2
J: TRBJ2-1

CDR3: CASSITGNGNTIYF
V: TRBV19
J: TRBJ1-3

CDR3: CASSLVVAGSTGELFF
V: TRBV5-1
J: TRBJ2-2

CDR3: CASSLKLAGNLETQYF
V: TRBV7-2
J: TRBJ2-5

CDR3: CASSEEGRANTEAFF
V: TRBV9
J: TRBJ1-1

CDR3: CASSQGQDNSPLHF
V: TRBV4-1
J: TRBJ1-6

CDR3: CASSQEPSSSAEQYF
V: TRBV3-1/TRBV3-2
J: TRBJ2-7

CDR3: CSATQGNEQYF
V: TRBV20-1
J: TRBJ2-7

CDR3: CASSPPVPTTQYF
V: TRBV18
J: TRBJ2-5

CDR3: CASSLAATAISYEQYF
V: TRBV5-1
J: TRBJ2-7

CDR3: CASRSNEDTGYGYTF
V: TRBV7-2
J: TRBJ1-2

CDR3: CSVEVGQGPYEQYF
V: TRBV29-1
J: TRBJ2-7

CDR3: CASSLDPGSSYNSPLHF
V: TRBV5-6
J: TRBJ1-6

CDR3: CASSPEFSRSPLHF
V: TRBV9
J: TRBJ1-6

CDR3: CASRHRGDYGYTF
V: TRBV3-1/TRBV3-2
J: TRBJ1-2

CDR3: CASSPIQGDYTEAFF
V: TRBV18
J: TRBJ1-1

CDR3: CSVEERHSKNIQYF
V: TRBV29-1
J: TRBJ2-4

CDR3: CAWSSGKVTEAFF
V: TRBV30
J: TRBJ1-1

CDR3: CASSVEAGPLANYGYTF
V: TRBV9
J: TRBJ1-2

CDR3: CASSPEASRDSARLAKNIQYF
V: TRBV5-1
J: TRBJ2-4

CDR3: CASSVLGLSTDTQYF
V: TRBV9
J: TRBJ2-3

CDR3: CASSGTTTAATNEKLFF
V: TRBV2
J: TRBJ1-4

CDR3: CASSLGTGNTGELFF
V: TRBV7-7
J: TRBJ2-2

CDR3: CAISDRAHNEKLFF
V: TRBV19
J: TRBJ1-4

CDR3: CASSQSGGVPPETQYF
V: TRBV16
J: TRBJ2-5

CDR3: CASSGQGSSYEQYF
V: TRBV19
J: TRBJ2-7

CDR3: CASSYGTATSEAFF
V: TRBV6-5
J: TRBJ1-1

CDR3: CASSSASGPAGELFF
V: TRBV7-8
J: TRBJ2-2

CDR3: CASSLMGGSTDTQYF
V: TRBV6-5
J: TRBJ2-3

CDR3: CASSIDYSYEQYF
V: TRBV19
J: TRBJ2-7

CDR3: CASSYSTRGGNQPQHF
V: TRBV6-2/TRBV6-3
J: TRBJ1-5

CDR3: CASRGTGESSGELFF
V: TRBV10-2
J: TRBJ2-2

CDR3: CASSGQGSSYEQYF
V: TRBV18
J: TRBJ2-7

CDR3: CASSHRQGTKNTGELFF
V: TRBV4-1
J: TRBJ2-2